Listed below are T cell receptor beta chains from one sample, sequenced in a study of CD8 T cells in Susac syndrome. One entry per CDR3 protein results from TCRdb running MiXCR on the immunoSEQ multiplex PCR reads. The sample lists 150,000 to 200,000 distinct CDR3 sequences, around 95% occurring once. Input material: CD4+ T cells from PBMCs. The receptor source for this set is a human donor in good health. Each CDR3 is given with its conserved first and last residue. The D gene is left open where the match is weak. Clone sizes are given selectively: once, few, many, or a class where the clone is expanded.

v_call	d_call	clone_size	j_call	cdr3_nt	cdr3_aa
TRBV6-5	-	-	TRBJ1-1	TGTGCCAGCAGTTACTCGAACCGGAACACTGAAGCTTTCTTT	CASSYSNRNTEAFF
TRBV5-8	TRBD1	-	TRBJ1-2	TGTGCCAGCAGCTTGGGACAGGGGGACGGCTATGGCTACACCTTC	CASSLGQGDGYGYTF
TRBV28	-	few	TRBJ1-5	TGTGCCAGTAGTCTGACGGTCTCCAATCAGCCCCAGCATTTT	CASSLTVSNQPQHF
TRBV29-1	TRBD1	few	TRBJ1-1	TGCAGCGTTGCGGGACAGGGGAACACTGAAGCTTTCTTT	CSVAGQGNTEAFF
TRBV27	TRBD1	-	TRBJ2-7	TGTGCCAGCAGTTACTCCGGGACAGCCTTCTACGAGCAGTACTTC	CASSYSGTAFYEQYF
TRBV20-1	-	-	TRBJ1-6	TGCAGTGCTAGAGATGCGGGGCGACTGGGTTCACCCCTCCACTTT	CSARDAGRLGSPLHF
TRBV9	-	-	TRBJ1-1	TGTGCCAGCAGCGTAGCCCCGTGGGGGAACACTGAAGCTTTCTTT	CASSVAPWGNTEAFF
TRBV12-3/TRBV12-4	-	-	TRBJ1-6	TGTGCCAGCAGTCCGAGAGGCGTCCATTCACCCCTCCACTTT	CASSPRGVHSPLHF
TRBV4-1	TRBD1	-	TRBJ2-7	TGCGCCAGCAGCCTGACAGGGCGCGAGCAGTACTTC	CASSLTGREQYF
TRBV2	TRBD1	once	TRBJ2-7	TGTGCCAGCAGTGGACAGGGGGCCGGAGAGCAGTACTTC	CASSGQGAGEQYF
TRBV5-1	-	-	TRBJ2-5	TGCGCCAGCAGCTTAGGGTCCGGGTTCCAAGAGACCCAGTACTTC	CASSLGSGFQETQYF
TRBV10-3	-	-	TRBJ2-5	TGTGCCATCAGTGAGCCGACAAGGGGGGCAGGAGAGACCCAGTACTTC	CAISEPTRGAGETQYF
TRBV3-1	-	-	TRBJ2-3	TGTGCCAGCAGCTCCTTCCGGGGACCAACAGATACGCAGTATTTT	CASSSFRGPTDTQYF
TRBV6-5	TRBD1	-	TRBJ2-6	TGTGCCAGCAGTTACGGGGGGACAGGGGCCGGGGCCAACGTCCTGACTTTC	CASSYGGTGAGANVLTF
TRBV7-2	-	-	TRBJ2-1	TGTGCCAGCAGCTGGTCCGTGGAGAATGAGCAGTTCTTC	CASSWSVENEQFF
TRBV7-2	TRBD2	-	TRBJ2-3	TGTGCCAGCAGCCCTAATAGCGGGGGGGCTGGAGATACGCAGTATTTT	CASSPNSGGAGDTQYF
TRBV18	-	-	TRBJ2-2	TGTGCCAGCTCACCACCGGGACTCCGGAACACCGGGGAGCTGTTTTTT	CASSPPGLRNTGELFF
TRBV27	TRBD2	-	TRBJ2-5	TGTGCCAGCAGCAGCGGGGCGAGGGAGACCCAGTACTTC	CASSSGARETQYF
TRBV6-2/TRBV6-3	-	-	TRBJ2-5	TGTGCCAGCAGTCCCATTCGGGAGACCCAGTACTTC	CASSPIRETQYF
TRBV7-5	-	-	TRBJ2-3	-	CISVPDGSLGSMTTDTQYF
TRBV30	-	-	TRBJ2-3	TGTGCCTGGAATAGGCTAGCACAGGATACGCAGTATTTT	CAWNRLAQDTQYF
TRBV29-1	-	once	TRBJ1-1	TGCAGCGTGGGACACCCTGAATGGGCTTTCTTT	CSVGHPEWAFF
TRBV12-3/TRBV12-4	TRBD1	-	TRBJ1-6	TGTGCCAGCAGTTTGTCAGGGGGTCGGTCAAATTCACCCCTCCACTTT	CASSLSGGRSNSPLHF
TRBV3-1	-	-	TRBJ1-3	TGTGCCAGCAGCCAAGTTTCGAACACCATATATTTT	CASSQVSNTIYF
TRBV9	-	-	TRBJ2-3	TGTGCCAGCAGCGTTGACAGGACCACAGATACGCAGTATTTT	CASSVDRTTDTQYF
TRBV12-3/TRBV12-4	-	-	TRBJ2-2	TGTGCCAGCAGTTTAGACAGGGCCGGGGAGCTGTTTTTT	CASSLDRAGELFF
TRBV25-1	-	once	TRBJ2-1	TGTGCCAGCAGTGACCCCAATCGGCAGGAGCAGTTCTTC	CASSDPNRQEQFF
TRBV30	-	-	TRBJ2-5	TGTGCCTGGAAGGGCCGGGAGACCCAGTACTTC	CAWKGRETQYF
TRBV7-2	-	-	TRBJ2-3	TGTGCCAGCACCTTAATGGTCCTCACAGATACGCAGTATTTT	CASTLMVLTDTQYF
TRBV25-1	-	-	TRBJ1-2	TGTGCCAGCGAAGGAGCTAACTATGGCTACACCTTC	CASEGANYGYTF
TRBV7-9	-	-	TRBJ1-1	TGTGCCAGCACCTCTCAGACAATGAACACTGAAGCTTTCTTT	CASTSQTMNTEAFF
TRBV20-1	-	-	TRBJ2-5	TGCAGTGCTGACGCTCCTGGGACGGTACAAGAGACCCAGTACTTC	CSADAPGTVQETQYF
TRBV30	TRBD1	-	TRBJ1-2	TGTGCCTGGAACCCGGGACAGGCGTTCTATGGCTACACCTTC	CAWNPGQAFYGYTF
TRBV9	-	-	TRBJ2-3	TGTGCCAGCAGCGCAACGGGGGGCGCAGATACGCAGTATTTT	CASSATGGADTQYF
TRBV20-1	TRBD2	-	TRBJ2-5	TGCAGTGCTAGAGATCGTACTAGCGCTCAAGAGACCCAGTACTTC	CSARDRTSAQETQYF
TRBV30	-	-	TRBJ1-5	TGTGCCTGGGCCCAGGATAGCAATCAGCCCCAGCATTTT	CAWAQDSNQPQHF
TRBV29-1	-	-	TRBJ1-1	TGCAGCGTTGAAGTATGGGTTCGGACAGTGAACACTGAAGCTTTCTTT	CSVEVWVRTVNTEAFF
TRBV20-1	TRBD1	-	TRBJ1-2	TGCAGTGTTGACAGGGTTATTGGCTACACCTTC	CSVDRVIGYTF